These 23 T cell receptor beta chains were sequenced from one sample in a study of regulatory T cells in long-lasting Graves disease. According to the study, TCR beta libraries were built with iRepertoire HTBI primers and CDR3-region Arm-PCR. TCRdb re-called the multiplex PCR reads with MiXCR, one entry per CDR3 protein. The profile covers roughly 450,000 distinct CDR3 sequences, with under 25% appearing a single time and about 8.3% taken by the ten largest. The time point is: persistent/refractory GD, antithyroid drugs over 5 years with positive TRAb. Generation of the TCR library employed RNA extracted from PBMCs. The specimen was peripheral blood mononuclear cells (PBMCs), collected when the disease was refractory, from a patient treated with antithyroid drugs. The receptors derive from a female donor with Graves disease.

This clonotype has a count of ten or more. CDR3 nucleotide sequence: TGTGCCAGTCGGAGTTGGAGCGGGAGCGAGCAGTACTTC. Translating gives CASRSWSGSEQYF. J is TRBJ2-7 and V is TRBV19, with TRBD2 matching over 8 bases. CDR3 length equals 13 residues. J lost 6 bases, V lost 8 bases, and 9 bases had no gene match. The germline V gene encodes CDR1 LNHDA and CDR2 SQIVND (reference sequence).

This clonotype has only a few counts. The chain uses TRBV4-3 and TRBJ1-1; a possible D gene is TRBD1 (5 bases). The CDR3 is 13 residues long. Deletions cut 1 base from V and 7 bases from J, with 10 bases between. Germline assignment: CDR1 LGHNA and CDR2 YSLEER. CDR3 DNA: TGCGCCAGCAGCCAAGTAGGGGACCGTGAAGCTTTCTTT. It is translated as CASSQVGDREAFF.

The table lists this clonotype with a count of one. The chain carries TRBV6-5 and TRBJ1-1, with D tentatively TRBD1 (5 bases). Germline lookup yields CDR1 MNHEY and CDR2 SVGAGI. The CDR3 runs to 15 residues. The V end was cut by 0 bases, the J end by 4 bases, with 12 bases between. The CDR3 bases are TGTGCCAGCAGTTACTCGCCAGGGTGGCCCACTGAAGCTTTCTTT. Its translation: CASSYSPGWPTEAFF.

This clonotype was counted only a few times. The genes are TRBV7-9 and TRBJ2-7; 8 bases agree with TRBD2. Trimming removed 5 bases from V and 3 bases from J; junction bases left unmatched: 12. In germline, CDR1 is SEHNR, CDR2 FQNEAQ (reference sequence). The CDR3 spans 16 residues. The CDR3: CASSARKRESVYEQYF. The CDR3 DNA is TGTGCCAGCAGCGCACGCAAGCGGGAGTCCGTCTACGAGCAGTACTTC.

The chain is built from TRBV6-5 and TRBJ2-2; 8 bases agree with TRBD2. Germline trimming cut 2 bases from V and 0 bases from J; bases unmatched to any gene: 11. Looked up from germline, CDR1 is MNHEY and CDR2 is SVGAGI. The CDR3 length is 19 residues. CDR3 protein: CASSYHPAGARPNTGELFF. CDR3 in DNA: TGTGCCAGCAGTTACCATCCAGCGGGAGCCCGCCCGAACACCGGGGAGCTGTTTTTT.

Only a few counts were recorded for this clonotype. This chain joins TRBV27 and TRBJ2-7; no firm D call. The V gene lost 4 bases and the J gene lost 4 bases, with 17 bases spanning the gap. Germline V gene data show CDR1 as MNHEY and CDR2 as SMNVEV (reference sequence). The CDR3 runs to 15 residues. CDR3 bases: TGTGCCAGCAGTTCCCCCTCCAGAGCCCAATACGAGCAGTACTTC. Protein sequence: CASSSPSRAQYEQYF.

The sample holds a few counts of this clonotype. V is TRBV6-5 and J is TRBJ2-1; D call uncertain. Germline loops: CDR1 MNHEY, CDR2 SVGAGI. CDR3 length: 16 amino acids. Trimming removed 2 bases at V and 0 bases at J, with 11 bases between. The CDR3 sequence is CASSYEGRASYNEQFF. The CDR3 DNA reads as TGTGCCAGCAGTTACGAAGGCCGAGCCTCCTACAATGAGCAGTTCTTC.

The genes are TRBV12-5 and TRBJ2-1; possibly TRBD1 for D (6 bases). The germline V gene encodes CDR1 LGHNT and CDR2 FRNRAP. V was trimmed by 3 bases and J by 2 bases, leaving 23 bases between them. This CDR3 comprises 19 residues. The CDR3 DNA follows: TGTGCTAGTGGTTTCGAAAATAAATGGGGGCGAGGGGCCTACAATGAGCAGTTCTTC. Its translation is CASGFENKWGRGAYNEQFF.

V gene TRBV5-1 combines with J gene TRBJ2-3; D not resolved. V was clipped by 5 bases and J by 2 bases, with 6 bases between them. The CDR3 length is 12 residues. In germline, CDR1 is SGHRS, CDR2 YFSETQ. The CDR3 loop is CASRWDTDTQYF. For the CDR3, the DNA is TGCGCCAGCAGATGGGACACAGATACGCAGTATTTT.

A single count supports this clonotype. The chain joins TRBV4-1 to TRBJ2-7; D may correspond to TRBD1 or TRBD2 (7 bases each). The CDR3 covers 16 residues. The V end lost 5 bases, the J end lost 4 bases, and 21 bases lay between the germline ends. Germline lookup yields CDR1 MGHRA and CDR2 YSYEKL. CDR3 bases: TGCGCCAGCAGCTCGGAAGGGAGGGGGCCCCAGTACGAGCAGTACTTC. Protein sequence: CASSSEGRGPQYEQYF.

This clonotype was seen ten or more times. The chain has TRBV12-3 or TRBV12-4 and TRBJ1-1; 8 bases align to TRBD1. CDR3 size: 13 residues. Unmatched junction bases numbered 5, after V lost 5 bases and J lost 6 bases. The CDR3 DNA follows: TGTGCCAGCAGTCGACAGGGGAGGGCTGAAGCTTTCTTT. It is translated as CASSRQGRAEAFF.

This clonotype showed up many times. The chain uses TRBV7-2 and TRBJ2-7; 12 nucleotides match TRBD2. The germline CDR1 and CDR2 sequences are SGHTA and FQGNSA. After removal of 5 bases from V and 1 base from J, the junction contained 6 bases not matched to a gene. The CDR3 is made up of 16 amino acids. CDR3 in amino acids: CASSPGLAGISYEQYF. Here the CDR3 DNA reads TGTGCCAGCAGCCCTGGACTAGCGGGGATTTCCTACGAGCAGTACTTC.

This clonotype was observed a few times. J is TRBJ1-2 and V is TRBV19; weak D call: TRBD1 (5 bases). CDR1 is LNHDA and CDR2 is SQIVND in the germline V gene (reference sequence). CDR3 length: 15 residues. Trimming cost V 5 bases and J 2 bases, with 15 bases left between them. This CDR3 reads CASSGALGGNYGYTF. The CDR3 DNA sequence: TGTGCCAGTAGTGGGGCCCTGGGAGGCAACTATGGCTACACCTTC.

The V gene is TRBV10-3, the J gene TRBJ2-3; D is unresolved. V was pared by 0 bases and J by 9 bases, with 7 bases between. The CDR3 sequence is 12 residues long. From germline, CDR1 is ENHRY and CDR2 SYGVKD. This CDR3 reads CAISESVNTQYF. CDR3 in DNA: TGTGCCATCAGTGAGTCGGTGAACACGCAGTATTTT.

V usage is TRBV18 and J usage is TRBJ2-1; TRBD2 aligns across 8 bases. The germline V gene encodes CDR1 KGHSH and CDR2 LQKENI. Trimming at V came to 0 bases and at J to 4 bases, leaving 5 bases not matched to a gene. This CDR3 has 16 residues. The CDR3 protein is CASSPPSGGVYNEQFF. In DNA, the CDR3 is TGTGCCAGCTCACCACCCAGCGGGGGAGTATACAATGAGCAGTTCTTC.

This chain connects TRBV5-6 to TRBJ2-7, with TRBD1 as a possible D gene (5 bases). The CDR3 covers 16 residues. V lost 1 base and J lost 1, with 15 bases in between. Germline V gene data show CDR1 as SGHDT and CDR2 as YYEEEE. The CDR3 spells CASSLWRTPFSYEQYF. The CDR3 DNA follows: TGTGCCAGCAGCTTGTGGCGGACACCTTTTTCCTACGAGCAGTACTTC.

The chain links TRBV7-9 to TRBJ1-4; D not certain. V gave up 4 bases and J gave up 8 bases, with 11 bases separating them. Per the germline V gene, CDR1 is SEHNR and CDR2 is FQNEAQ (reference sequence). The CDR3 totals 13 residues. The CDR3 coding sequence is TGTGCCAGCAGCTACGGGATCGAAGAAAAACTGTTTTTT. Amino acids: CASSYGIEEKLFF.

This clonotype was observed at least ten times. CDR3 region: CASSQGIGTPIMNTEAFF. The CDR3 DNA reads as TGTGCCAGCAGCCAAGGGATCGGGACACCTATTATGAACACTGAAGCTTTCTTT. This chain connects TRBV3-1 to TRBJ1-1; possibly TRBD1 for D (6 bases). Germline assignment: CDR1 LGHDT and CDR2 YNNKEL (reference sequence). The CDR3 runs to 18 residues. V was trimmed by 1 base and J by 0 bases, leaving 18 bases between them.

This clonotype was recorded a few times. V is TRBV3-1 and J is TRBJ1-3; D might be TRBD1 (5 bases). From germline, CDR1 is LGHDT and CDR2 YNNKEL (reference sequence). The CDR3 extends over 16 amino acids. V dropped 6 bases and J dropped 4 bases, with 19 bases sitting between them. The CDR3 DNA reads TGTGCCAGCAGACACACCACAGGAATGGGAGGAAACACCATATATTTT. It specifies CASRHTTGMGGNTIYF.

This clonotype has more than one count but fewer than ten. V usage is TRBV11-2 and J usage is TRBJ2-7, with D possibly TRBD1 on 6 matching bases. Germline V gene sequence: CDR1 SGHAT, CDR2 FQNNGV. The CDR3 contains 14 residues. V lost 5 bases, J lost 1 base, and 12 bases lay in between. The CDR3 is CASSQGQTSYEQYF. CDR3 sequence (DNA): TGTGCCAGCAGCCAAGGACAGACGTCCTACGAGCAGTACTTC.

This clonotype was counted at least ten times. The chain joins TRBV3-1 to TRBJ2-5; the D is unclear. CDR1 is LGHDT and CDR2 is YNNKEL in the germline V gene (reference sequence). The CDR3 loop spans 14 amino acids. Trimming cost V 4 bases and J 5 bases, with 14 bases left between them. The CDR3 sequence is CASSRRSPYETQYF. The CDR3 region has the DNA TGTGCCAGCAGCCGACGGTCCCCATACGAGACCCAGTACTTC.

At least ten counts were recorded for this clonotype. The rearrangement links TRBV11-2 to TRBJ1-2; the D is unclear. This CDR3 contains 15 residues. Germline CDR1 reads SGHAT; CDR2 reads FQNNGV. Trimming stripped 2 bases from V and 2 bases from J, with 12 bases between. The CDR3 DNA reads TGTGCCAGCAGCTTATTATCGCAAATCAACTATGGCTACACCTTC. This encodes CASSLLSQINYGYTF.

This clonotype was counted at least ten times. The chain links TRBV28 to TRBJ2-7, with 9 positions matching TRBD2. CDR3 length equals 18 residues. Losses at the gene ends were 6 bases for V and 4 bases for J; bases not matched to a gene: 19. Per the germline V gene, CDR1 is MDHEN and CDR2 is SYDVKM. The CDR3 is CASSLKGASGMGVYEQYF. CDR3 in DNA: TGTGCCAGCAGCCTCAAGGGGGCTAGCGGGATGGGGGTGTACGAGCAGTACTTC.